The source of this T cell receptor beta chain is a study of glioma-infiltrating T cells after dendritic cell vaccination. On the study more broadly: Autologous tumor lysate-pulsed dendritic cell vaccination was given between the early 2000s and the early 2010s. Study-level findings and limits: Patients with more pretreatment TILs had longer time to progression and survival. The cohort had few patients with full blood and tumor sets.

A note on this clone: Its specificity is not known.

Primers: 60 V beta forward and 13 J beta reverse. Using immunoSEQ multiplex PCR, the repertoire was profiled, and TCRdb retains in-frame clones only, with some absent. The sample records 55,000 to 70,000 clones, approximately 78% being singletons. CDR3 length equals 14 residues. Germline CDR1 reads SNHLY; CDR2 reads FYNNEI. Losses at the gene ends were 8 bases for V and 4 bases for J; bases not matched to a gene: 9. The J gene is TRBJ2-3, the V gene TRBV2, with 7 bases fitting TRBD1. The sequence was obtained from a human donor with glioblastoma. The material sequenced was blood, taken before dendritic cell vaccination. In DNA form, the CDR3 reads TGTGCCAGCGGAAGACAGGGTTCCGCAGATACGCAGTATTTT. Translated: CASGRQGSADTQYF.